The entry below describes one T cell receptor (beta chain). Germline V lookup: CDR1 KGHDR, CDR2 SFDVKD. V was pared by 3 bases and J by 2 bases, with 8 bases between. The length of the CDR3 is 14 residues. In the original workflow: Estimated nucleated cell counts came from reference gene primer amplification. Clones were read by immunoSEQ multiplex PCR, and TCRdb kept only the in-frame ones, dropping some. For V, J and clone size, that table is used; D and trimming come from the DNA. The sample comprises 13,000 to 15,000 clones, approximately 90% of which are singletons, and roughly 15% rests with the top ten. This record belongs to a study of blood T cell repertoires in COVID-19.

The sequencing input was peripheral blood. The chain joins TRBV24-1 to TRBJ2-3; no clear D. This clonotype was sampled from a man aged 45-60 years with active COVID-19. The CDR3 region has the DNA TGTGCCACCAGTGATCGGAGAATCACAGATACGCAGTATTTT. This encodes CATSDRRITDTQYF.